Described below is a single T cell receptor (beta chain) sequence and its context. What it recognizes is unknown. This specimen includes other DNA sequences encoding the same CDR3. This PCR relied on a set of 60 Vbeta primers and 13 Jbeta primers. Here immunoSEQ multiplex PCR was the method, and the copy in TCRdb shows in-frame clones only, minus some. The sample lists some 100,000 clones; about 70% were seen once. The data stem from a study of cytomegalovirus exposure and HLA in healthy donors. The CDR3 loop spans 13 amino acids. CDR1 MNHEY and CDR2 SVGAGI come from the germline V gene. V lost 8 bases and J lost 4; bases outside the gene matches: 6. The study, taken as a whole, reports: In an earlier analysis, in 587 donors, most V segments appeared productive either ~90% or ~30% of the time. Across donors, sequencing depth was assumed by presence/absence analyses to be roughly uniform. Some V segments, including TRBV6-2 and TRBV6-3, were excluded as indistinguishable.

The chain links TRBV6-5 to TRBJ2-7, with TRBD2 identical over 9 bases. The sequence derives from a woman in her late teens or twenties in good health and CMV-seropositive. Material: PBMCs. The CDR3 DNA is TGTGCCAGCGGATTAGCGGGAGATTACGAGCAGTACTTC. Amino acids: CASGLAGDYEQYF.